The clone carrying this T cell receptor (beta chain) has just a few counts. Germline CDR1 is KGHSH and CDR2 is LQKENI. The V end lost 5 bases, the J end lost 1 base, and 17 bases lay between the germline ends. The CDR3 runs to 16 residues. The sample originates from a study of cytomegalovirus exposure and HLA in healthy donors. The PCR was carried out with 60 Vbeta primers and 13 Jbeta primers. Assay: immunoSEQ multiplex PCR; the TCRdb copy retains only in-frame clones and omits some. This sample yields some 190,000 clones, of which about four fifths are seen a single time; 1.5% to 2% belongs to the top ten.

This clonotype was obtained from a woman aged 25 to 39 in good health and CMV-seronegative. Material: PBMCs. The genes are TRBV18 and TRBJ1-1; perhaps TRBD1 as D (6 bases). The chain's CDR3 is CASSASGGETNTEAFF. CDR3 nucleotides: TGTGCCAGCTCAGCGTCGGGGGGCGAGACGAACACTGAAGCTTTCTTT.